A selection of T cell receptor beta chains follows, all from one sample in a study of blood T cell repertoires in COVID-19. The repertoire was sequenced with immunoSEQ multiplex PCR; TCRdb's copy has only in-frame clones and lacks some. The repertoire includes tens of thousands of clones, just over 85% of them detected once, and around 2% sits in the top ten. Material: peripheral blood. These receptors were collected from an elderly woman with active or convalescent COVID-19. CDR3s include the opening cysteine and the closing phenylalanine or tryptophan. Fields, in order: clone size, D gene, J gene, V gene, CDR3 DNA, CDR3 protein. A D gene is named only where the DNA matches it firmly. Clone size is stated in some rows and not others, as once, few, many or a class when expanded.

few TRBD1 TRBJ1-2 TRBV19 TGTGCCAGTAGTGTACAGGGGGCGAGGTCCCCTGGCTACACCTTC CASSVQGARSPGYTF
NA NA TRBJ1-1 TRBV19 TGTGCCAGTAGTCCCGGCACTGAAGCTTTCTTT CASSPGTEAFF
NA TRBD1 TRBJ1-5 TRBV3-1/TRBV3-2 TGTGCCAGCAGCCTGGGAACCGGGACAGGGGAAGGCCAGCCCCAGCATTTT CASSLGTGTGEGQPQHF
NA TRBD1 TRBJ2-5 TRBV11-2 TGTGCCAGCAGCTTTAGGACGCCGGGACAGGGGGCTGTAGAGACCCAGTACTTC CASSFRTPGQGAVETQYF
NA TRBD1 TRBJ1-4 TRBV19 TGTGCCAGTAGTATAGCCCAGGGGGGATACGAAAAACTGTTTTTT CASSIAQGGYEKLFF
NA NA TRBJ1-1 TRBV2 TGTGCCAGCAGTCAGGAAGTGAACACTGAAGCTTTCTTT CASSQEVNTEAFF
NA NA TRBJ2-5 TRBV12-5 TGTGCTAGTGGTTTCGGGGGGCAGTCAGAGACCCAGTACTTC CASGFGGQSETQYF
NA TRBD2 TRBJ2-5 TRBV30 TGTGCCACAGGCGCGGGGGTCGGGGAGACCCAGTACTTC CATGAGVGETQYF
NA NA TRBJ1-3 TRBV2 TGTGCCAGCAGTGCAGACAGACCTGGAAACACCATATATTTT CASSADRPGNTIYF
NA NA TRBJ2-4 TRBV28 TGTGCCAGCAGAACCAGACGTAGGGGATTAAACATTCAGTACTTC CASRTRRRGLNIQYF
NA TRBD2 TRBJ2-7 TRBV11-3 TGTGCCAGCAGCTTAGGGCGGGGGGCCTACGAGCAGTACTTC CASSLGRGAYEQYF
NA TRBD1 TRBJ1-2 TRBV2 TGTGCCACCCGGCAGGGGACAGGGGGTTCTGGCTACACCTTC CATRQGTGGSGYTF
NA NA TRBJ2-2 TRBV7-2 TGTGCCAGCACCTGGCCTAACACCGGGGAGCTGTTTTTT CASTWPNTGELFF
NA TRBD2 TRBJ2-2 TRBV18 TGTGCCAGCTCACCCCGGGGGCGGGAGGGCCTCGGTGGGACCGGGGAGCTGTTTTTT CASSPRGREGLGGTGELFF
NA NA TRBJ2-7 TRBV15 TGTGCCACCAGCAGGAGCACGGCGGGGACCTCCTACGAGCAGTACTTC CATSRSTAGTSYEQYF
NA NA TRBJ2-2 TRBV3-1/TRBV3-2 TGTGCCAGCACCCGAGTGAACACCGGGGAGCTGTTTTTT CASTRVNTGELFF
once TRBD1 TRBJ1-5 TRBV2 TGTGCCAGCAGTGGGACAGGGATCAGCAATCAGCCCCAGCATTTT CASSGTGISNQPQHF
NA NA TRBJ1-6 TRBV18 TGTGCCAGCTCACCCGCGGACAGCGGTTCACCCCTCCACTTT CASSPADSGSPLHF
NA NA TRBJ2-2 TRBV7-3 TGTGCCAGCGGATCTTGGGGCAGATCAAACACCGGGGAGCTGTTTTTT CASGSWGRSNTGELFF
NA NA TRBJ2-1 TRBV19 TGTGCCAGTAGTATAGATTTAACGGTCTCCTACAATGAGCAGTTCTTC CASSIDLTVSYNEQFF
once NA TRBJ1-3 TRBV7-3 TGTGCCAGCAGCTCTACCGCCTCCTCTGGAAACACCATATATTTT CASSSTASSGNTIYF
NA TRBD2 TRBJ2-1 TRBV7-3 TGTGCCAGCAGCTACCCCGGGGGGGCTTACAATGAGCAGTTCTTC CASSYPGGAYNEQFF
NA TRBD1 TRBJ2-3 TRBV7-8 TGTGCCAGCAGCTTAGAGACAGGGGGCGCATATACGCAGTATTTT CASSLETGGAYTQYF
NA NA TRBJ2-4 TRBV15 TGTGCCACCAGCAGAGATCGAGAGAAGGGGAAAGGAGCCAAAAACATTCAGTACTTC CATSRDREKGKGAKNIQYF
once NA TRBJ2-5 TRBV9 TGTGCCAGCAGCGTAGAGCCCTCCCGACAAGAGACCCAGTACTTC CASSVEPSRQETQYF
NA NA TRBJ2-1 TRBV18 TGTGCCAGCTCACCCCCGCGATTAGTAGGACAACACAATGAGCAGTTCTTC CASSPPRLVGQHNEQFF
NA TRBD1 TRBJ2-5 TRBV7-7 TGTGCCAGCAGCTCTCCAGGGACAGGAGGGGAGACCCAGTACTTC CASSSPGTGGETQYF
NA NA TRBJ1-6 TRBV7-6 TGTGCCAGCAGCTTAGAGTCGGGGGGTCGCAATTCACCCCTCCACTTT CASSLESGGRNSPLHF
NA NA TRBJ2-4 TRBV3-1/TRBV3-2 TGTGCCAGCAGCCAGAGGAGCGTGGAAGAAAACATTCAGTACTTC CASSQRSVEENIQYF
NA TRBD2 TRBJ2-1 TRBV19 TGTGCCAGTAATTTGGCGGGGGTCGTCAATGAGCAGTTCTTC CASNLAGVVNEQFF
NA NA TRBJ1-4 TRBV11-3 TGTGCCAGCAGCCCCGGGCAGGGAAGATCAACTAATGAAAAACTGTTTTTT CASSPGQGRSTNEKLFF
NA NA TRBJ1-2 TRBV7-2 TGTGCCAGCAGCTCCACTCTAGGTTTCCGGGGCTACACCTTC CASSSTLGFRGYTF
NA TRBD2 TRBJ2-3 TRBV9 TGTGCCAGCAGCGTAGCCAGCGGGGGGGTCACAGATACGCAGTATTTT CASSVASGGVTDTQYF
NA NA TRBJ1-6 TRBV27 TGTGCCAGCAGTTTAGGGGCAGGGGCAGGTGGTAATTCACCCCTCCACTTT CASSLGAGAGGNSPLHF
NA NA TRBJ1-3 TRBV7-8 TGTGCCAGCAGCTTAGTCCTCGGAAACACCATATATTTT CASSLVLGNTIYF
NA NA TRBJ2-1 TRBV7-3 TGTGCCAGCAGCTTAGCGGGCCGCTACAATGAGCAGTTCTTC CASSLAGRYNEQFF
NA NA TRBJ2-2 TRBV7-3 TGTGCCAGCAGCCGACAGAACACCGGGGAGCTGTTTTTT CASSRQNTGELFF
NA NA TRBJ2-5 TRBV7-9 TGTGCCAGCAGCACAAGCCCAGGCCTTAGGGAGACCCAGTACTTC CASSTSPGLRETQYF
NA NA TRBJ2-2 TRBV11-2 TGTGCCAGCAGCCTTAGTGGCACCGGGGAGCTGTTTTTT CASSLSGTGELFF
NA TRBD1 TRBJ1-2 TRBV19 TGTGCCAGTTTGAGAAACAGGGGAACCTATGGCTACACCTTC CASLRNRGTYGYTF
NA TRBD2 TRBJ2-2 TRBV20-1 TGCAGTGCTAGTGGACTAGCGGGAGGGCCGGGAACCGGGGAGCTGTTTTTT CSASGLAGGPGTGELFF
medium-sized TRBD2 TRBJ2-7 TRBV4-3 TGCGCCAGCTCATCCGTTAGCGGGGGAAGCTACGAGCAGTACTTC CASSSVSGGSYEQYF
NA NA TRBJ1-6 TRBV12-3/TRBV12-4 TGTGCCAGCAGTCCAGGGAGGGGTTCACCCCTCCACTTT CASSPGRGSPLHF
NA NA TRBJ1-5 TRBV19 TGTGCCAGTAGACAACAGGGATTCAATCAGCCCCAGCATTTT CASRQQGFNQPQHF
once TRBD1 TRBJ2-7 TRBV10-3 TGTGCCATCAGTGGGACAGGGGGAGGGAACGAGCAGTACTTC CAISGTGGGNEQYF
NA NA TRBJ2-5 TRBV5-1 TGCGCCAGCAGCTTGCAAGGAGAAGAGACCCAGTACTTC CASSLQGEETQYF
NA NA TRBJ1-1 TRBV2 TGTGCCAGCTACGCAGGGGCACTGAACACTGAAGCTTTCTTT CASYAGALNTEAFF
NA TRBD1 TRBJ1-4 TRBV9 TGTGCCAGCAGCGTAGCGCAGGGGGCAAAAGAAAAACTGTTTTTT CASSVAQGAKEKLFF